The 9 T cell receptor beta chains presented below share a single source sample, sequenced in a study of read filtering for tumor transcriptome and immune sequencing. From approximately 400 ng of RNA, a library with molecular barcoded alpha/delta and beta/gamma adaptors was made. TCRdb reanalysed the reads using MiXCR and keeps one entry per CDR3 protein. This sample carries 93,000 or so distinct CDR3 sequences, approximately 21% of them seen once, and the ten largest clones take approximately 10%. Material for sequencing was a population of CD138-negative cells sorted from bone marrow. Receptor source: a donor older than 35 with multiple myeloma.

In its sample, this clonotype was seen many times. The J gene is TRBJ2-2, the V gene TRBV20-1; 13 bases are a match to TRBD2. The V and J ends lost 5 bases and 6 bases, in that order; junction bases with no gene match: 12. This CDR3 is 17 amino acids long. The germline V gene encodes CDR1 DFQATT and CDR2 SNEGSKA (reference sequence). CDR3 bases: TGCAGTGCTCCCCCTGGACTAGCGGGGGCCTCCCCCGGGGAGCTGTTTTTT. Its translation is CSAPPGLAGASPGELFF.

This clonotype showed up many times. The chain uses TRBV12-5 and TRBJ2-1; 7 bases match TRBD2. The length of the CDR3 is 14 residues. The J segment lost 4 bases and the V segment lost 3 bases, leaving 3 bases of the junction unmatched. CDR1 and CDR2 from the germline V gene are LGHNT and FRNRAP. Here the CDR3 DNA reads TGTGCTAGTGGTTTCGGGGGGTCTTACAATGAGCAGTTCTTC. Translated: CASGFGGSYNEQFF.

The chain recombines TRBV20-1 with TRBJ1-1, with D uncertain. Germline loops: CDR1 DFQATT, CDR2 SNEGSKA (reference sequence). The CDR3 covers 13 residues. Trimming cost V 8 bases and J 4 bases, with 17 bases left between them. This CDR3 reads CSKRGTPGTEAFF. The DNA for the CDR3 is TGCAGTAAACGGGGAACCCCGGGCACTGAAGCTTTCTTT.

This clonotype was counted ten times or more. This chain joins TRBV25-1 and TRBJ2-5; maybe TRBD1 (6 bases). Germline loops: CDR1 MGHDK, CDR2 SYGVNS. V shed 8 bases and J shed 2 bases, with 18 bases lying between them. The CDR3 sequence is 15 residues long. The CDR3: CASGVFGTLQETQYF. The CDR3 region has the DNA TGTGCCAGCGGGGTCTTCGGGACACTTCAAGAGACCCAGTACTTC.

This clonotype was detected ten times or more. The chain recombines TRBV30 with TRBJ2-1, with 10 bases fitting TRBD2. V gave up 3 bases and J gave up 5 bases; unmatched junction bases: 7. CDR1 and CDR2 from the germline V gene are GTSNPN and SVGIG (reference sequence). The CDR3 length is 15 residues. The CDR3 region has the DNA TGTGCCTGGAGGGCTAGCGGGGGACCCGACAATGAGCAGTTCTTC. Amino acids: CAWRASGGPDNEQFF.

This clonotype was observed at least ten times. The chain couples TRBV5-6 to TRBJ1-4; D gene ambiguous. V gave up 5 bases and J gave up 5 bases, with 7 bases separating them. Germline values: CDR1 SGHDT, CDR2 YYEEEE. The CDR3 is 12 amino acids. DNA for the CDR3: TGTGCCAGCAGGCGGCAGAATGAAAAACTGTTTTTT. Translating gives CASRRQNEKLFF.

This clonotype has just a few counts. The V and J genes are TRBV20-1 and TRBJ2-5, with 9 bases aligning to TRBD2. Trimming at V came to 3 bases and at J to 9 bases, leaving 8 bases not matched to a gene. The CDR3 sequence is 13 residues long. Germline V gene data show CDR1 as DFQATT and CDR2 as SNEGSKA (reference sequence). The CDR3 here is CSARMAGGRPQYF. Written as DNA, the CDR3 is TGCAGTGCTAGGATGGCGGGGGGGCGCCCCCAGTACTTC.

The CDR3 region has the DNA TGTGCCAGCAGGGGACAGGGGAGCCAGCCCCAGCATTTT. It is translated as CASRGQGSQPQHF. The V gene is TRBV28, the J gene TRBJ1-5; 10 bases are shared with TRBD1. The CDR3 is made up of 13 amino acids. V shed 6 bases, J shed 7 bases, and the junction held 3 bases outside the gene matches. Looked up from germline, CDR1 is MDHEN and CDR2 is SYDVKM.

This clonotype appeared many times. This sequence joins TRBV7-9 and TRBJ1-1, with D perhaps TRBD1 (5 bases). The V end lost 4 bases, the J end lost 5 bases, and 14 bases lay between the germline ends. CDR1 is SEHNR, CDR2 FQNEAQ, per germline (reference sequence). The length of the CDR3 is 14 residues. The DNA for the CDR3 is TGTGCCAGCAGCTCATCAGGGTCGAAAACTGAAGCTTTCTTT. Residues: CASSSSGSKTEAFF.